The T cell receptor beta chain described here comes from a study of T cell changes during pregnancy in multiple sclerosis. Germline V gene sequence: CDR1 ENHRY, CDR2 SYGVKD. The CDR3 is made up of 14 amino acids. V shed 10 bases and J 8 bases; nucleotides not matched to a gene: 13. TCRdb keeps only in-frame clones here, not all; method: immunoSEQ multiplex PCR. The sample lists around 100,000 clones, 80% to 95% seen once, with about 1.5% in the top ten. The TCR sequence derives from a female donor with multiple sclerosis, enrolled in a pregnancy study. The source material was peripheral blood, sampled in the third trimester of pregnancy. This chain uses TRBV10-3 with TRBJ1-2, with 10 bases identical to TRBD1. In DNA, the CDR3 is TGTGCCACAACCCGGGACAGGGGATCGGAAGGCTACACCTTC. It yields the protein CATTRDRGSEGYTF.